This T cell receptor (beta chain) was documented in a study of T cell repertoires in cytomegalovirus infection. About the study: Public TCR beta signatures indicated both CMV infection and matching HLA type. Study observations and caveats: Cumulative frequency (of public TCR beta family members) identified carriers of CMV plus the relevant HLA. Across the ex vivo response, the dominant clonotypes were HLA-C-restricted CMV-specific TCR beta clonotypes.

TCRdb re-derived calls from the reads in MiXCR, one entry per CDR3 protein. Counted here are about 190,000 distinct CDR3 sequences, under 30% occurring once; the ten biggest clones make up 30% to 35%. The CDR3 consists of 13 residues. V was trimmed by 3 bases and J by 0 bases, leaving 6 bases between them. Per germline, CDR1 SGHRS and CDR2 YFSETQ. On this clonotype itself: The target antigen is unknown.

V gene TRBV5-1 combines with J gene TRBJ2-5; D gene unclear. Source material: PBMCs. The sequence derives from a human donor in good health (CMV status not recorded). Some clones in this sample may be carry-over from other donors' samples. Written as DNA, the CDR3 is TGCGCCAGCAGCTGGACGGACCAAGAGACCCAGTACTTC. Protein product: CASSWTDQETQYF.